These T cell receptor beta chains were read from a single sample in a study of Ad26.COV2.S vaccination and SARS-CoV-2 variants. Only in-frame clones appear in the TCRdb table, and some are missing; sequencing was by immunoSEQ multiplex PCR. The sample consists of over 200,000 clones, 88% of them appearing once. The material was peripheral blood, obtained in a trial of Ad26.COV2.S vaccine versus placebo. These receptors were obtained from a person between 18 and 60 years old who received the Ad26.COV2.S COVID-19 vaccine or a placebo. CDR3s include the opening cysteine and the closing phenylalanine or tryptophan. The D gene is left open where the match is weak. Not every row has a clone size; where given, it reads once, few, many or a size class.

CASGRGAGRRSYEQYF TGTGCCAGCGGTAGGGGAGCGGGCCGGAGATCCTACGAGCAGTACTTC 16 . . TRBJ2-7 TRBV28
CASSPPGATDTQYF TGTGCCAGCTCACCACCGGGGGCCACAGATACGCAGTATTTT 14 . . TRBJ2-3 TRBV18
CASAGSTGELFF TGCGCCAGCGCGGGGAGCACCGGGGAGCTGTTTTTT 12 . . TRBJ2-2 TRBV5-1
CASSSLRIGERAGPYEQYF TGTGCCAGCAGCTCCCTTAGGATCGGGGAAAGAGCGGGACCTTACGAGCAGTACTTC 19 TRBD2 . TRBJ2-7 TRBV11-2
CASTVIQDPNTGELFF TGTGCCAGTACCGTGATACAGGACCCTAACACCGGGGAGCTGTTTTTT 16 . . TRBJ2-2 TRBV19
CSASRRGAVPGELFF TGCAGTGCTAGTCGTCGGGGGGCCGTCCCCGGGGAGCTGTTTTTT 15 . . TRBJ2-2 TRBV20-1
CASGDQGGTEAFF TGTGCCAGTGGGGATCAAGGGGGCACTGAAGCTTTCTTT 13 . . TRBJ1-1 TRBV19
CASSQNYRGTQQFF TGCGCCAGCAGCCAAAACTATCGAGGGACACAGCAGTTCTTC 14 . . TRBJ2-1 TRBV4-3
CASSPPGDRTEAFF TGTGCCAGCTCACCGCCGGGAGACAGGACTGAAGCTTTCTTT 14 . few TRBJ1-1 TRBV18
CASSPEEGKGNSPLHF TGTGCCAGCTCACCAGAGGAGGGGAAAGGGAATTCACCCCTCCACTTT 16 . once TRBJ1-6 TRBV18
CASSLLDSGGKLFF TGTGCCAGCAGCTTATTGGACTCAGGCGGAAAACTGTTTTTT 14 . . TRBJ1-4 TRBV7-2
CASSKEVTASMNTEAFF TGTGCCAGCAGCAAAGAGGTCACAGCGAGCATGAACACTGAAGCTTTCTTT 17 . . TRBJ1-1 TRBV21-1
CASSLGPETYEQYF TGCGCCAGCAGCTTGGGGCCGGAAACCTACGAGCAGTACTTC 14 . . TRBJ2-7 TRBV5-1
CASGTGPSTDTQYF TGTGCCAGCGGGACAGGCCCTAGCACAGATACGCAGTATTTT 14 TRBD1 . TRBJ2-3 TRBV2
CASSDSLSSGANVLTF TGTGCCAGCAGTGACTCGCTTAGCTCTGGGGCCAACGTCCTGACTTTC 16 . . TRBJ2-6 TRBV6-4
CASNPTGLPNQPQHF TGTGCCAGTAACCCGACAGGACTCCCCAATCAGCCCCAGCATTTT 15 . . TRBJ1-5 TRBV19
CASSFIGLAGEETQYF TGTGCCAGCAGTTTCATAGGACTAGCGGGAGAAGAGACCCAGTACTTC 16 TRBD2 . TRBJ2-5 TRBV27
CASTSTGLSGANVLTF TGTGCCTCGACCTCGACAGGACTCTCTGGGGCCAACGTCCTGACTTTC 16 . . TRBJ2-6 TRBV30
CASSRTGTTNEKLFF TGTGCCAGCAGCCGAACAGGGACCACTAATGAAAAACTGTTTTTT 15 . . TRBJ1-4 TRBV5-8
CASTGAGQPQHF TGTGCCAGTACTGGGGCCGGACAGCCCCAGCATTTT 12 . . TRBJ1-5 TRBV19
CSVRDPGELFF TGCAGCGTCCGGGACCCCGGGGAGCTGTTTTTT 11 . . TRBJ2-2 TRBV29-1
CASSKRGTGTYEQYF TGTGCCAGCAGCAAAAGGGGGACAGGGACCTACGAGCAGTACTTC 15 . . TRBJ2-7 TRBV21-1
CAWSPSAGNTIYF TGTGCCTGGTCCCCCTCGGCTGGAAACACCATATATTTT 13 . . TRBJ1-3 TRBV30
CASSQVPGSPPEQYF TGCGCCAGCAGCCAAGTGCCTGGAAGCCCTCCCGAGCAGTACTTC 15 . . TRBJ2-7 TRBV4-1
CASSLAGGGTEAFF TGTGCCAGCAGCTTGGCAGGGGGCGGCACTGAAGCTTTCTTT 14 TRBD1 . TRBJ1-1 TRBV5-6
CASSLGQLNEKLFF TGTGCCAGCAGCTTGGGGCAGCTTAATGAAAAACTGTTTTTT 14 . . TRBJ1-4 TRBV5-6
CASSPTLYGTPNTEAFF TGTGCCAGCAGCCCGACCCTTTACGGGACACCGAACACTGAAGCTTTCTTT 17 . . TRBJ1-1 TRBV3-1/TRBV3-2